This entry features one T cell receptor (beta chain) sequence. Its cognate antigen has yet to be identified. Base qualities are missing; no much larger clone stands one base away. This record belongs to a study of CD8 T cells in Susac syndrome (dated by TCRdb to between 2019 and 2020). Notes on the research overall: Repertoire sequencing was used to test whether CD8+ T cell activation and differentiation in Susac syndrome was antigen driven. The clonality of the CD8+ T cell repertoire was compared across 12 healthy donors, around 14 Susac syndrome patients and 15 multiple sclerosis patients. Here is what the overall study found, with its caveats: The number of individuals in the TCR sequencing and HLA analysis was acknowledged as relatively small.

Trimming takes 6 bases off V and 9 bases off J; junction bases not matched to a gene: 13. From the cysteine through the phenylalanine, the CDR3 covers 15 amino acids. CDR3 DNA only is kept here, 45 bases in frame from base 1. As encoded in the germline V gene, CDR1 is SGHDN while CDR2 is FVKESK. RNA was extracted using the RNeasy kit, and about 0.5 to 1 microgram was reverse transcribed with random hexamers. TCR beta CDR3 regions were amplified with the immunoSEQ multiplex PCR assay covering 54 Vbeta and 13 Jbeta segments. PCR amplification bias was corrected using a synthetic template baseline for primer optimization and computational correction. In the original analysis: Reads were annotated to V, D and J genes per IMGT and analyzed with immunoSEQ Analyzer, keeping only productive sequences. To calculate clonality, Shannon entropy was normalized by log2 of the number of productive unique sequences and then subtracted from one. Public and private clones were assessed among the 100 most prevalent clones of each patient and control. A clone was defined as Susac-specific if it was absent from the healthy and MS cohorts, from about 1,100 published viral clones and from other ImmuneACCESS disease sequences. TCRdb applied fastp at Q25 and MiXCR to the public reads, then kept only in-frame beta chains. Each entry is one CDR3 protein sequence, shown with its most common DNA and genes. The V and J calls shown here were made by TCRdb, not taken from the authors' results. The sample contains 45,000 to 60,000 distinct CDR3 sequences, around 92% of them found a single time. The top ten clones comprise approximately 0.41% of the sample.

Peripheral blood CD8+ and CD4+ T cells from healthy donors, Susac syndrome patients and multiple sclerosis patients were profiled by high-throughput TCR beta sequencing. Healthy donors were age- and sex-matched controls. Bulk CD8+ and CD4+ T cells were purified by magnetic negative isolation, whereas CD8+ TEMRA cells were enriched by FACS. Blood was collected in EDTA tubes and processed within 24 hours, with PBMCs isolated through density gradient centrifugation. PBMCs destined for TCR sequencing were cryopreserved in liquid nitrogen and later thawed in a 37 °C water bath. Purity of sorted or isolated CD4+, CD8+ and CD8+ TEMRA cells was at least 90%.

The chain employs TRBV14 and TRBJ2-1; 8 nucleotides in the junction match TRBD2. The sequence was obtained from a human donor in good health. Sequencing was carried out using CD8+ T cells from PBMCs. The CDR3 sequence is CASSLVLADPGEQFF. Read as DNA, the sequence is TGTGCCAGCAGTTTGGTACTAGCGGATCCCGGTGAGCAGTTCTTC.